This TCR beta chain was captured by sequencing in a study of T-cell reconstitution after alpha-beta-depleted transplantation in children. The library targeted TCRbeta and was prepared with unique molecular identifiers. Via MiXCR, TCRdb re-called the PCR reads, giving one row per CDR3 protein. The sample yields some 490,000 distinct CDR3 sequences, around 12% seen once. This TCR came from a human donor who donated a stem cell graft to a child with combined immunodeficiency. Sequenced material: PBMCs from the stem cell graft donor, taken from the stem cell graft.

CDR3 loop: CASSTPHTGSDYEQYF. The CDR3 DNA sequence: TGTGCCAGCAGTACACCCCATACAGGGAGCGACTACGAGCAGTACTTC. This chain uses TRBV6-1 with TRBJ2-7; D perhaps matches TRBD1 (6 bases). The CDR3 has 16 residues. Deletions cut 5 bases from V and 3 bases from J, with 20 bases between. Germline CDR1 is MNHNS and CDR2 is SASEGT.